Each of the 29 T cell receptor beta chains below was sequenced from the same sample in a study of graft-versus-host responses after intestinal transplantation. Using immunoSEQ multiplex PCR, the repertoire was profiled, and TCRdb retains in-frame clones only, with some absent. The sample shows fewer than 75,000 clones, roughly 90% of them seen only once. Sample: PBMCs, taken 26 days after transplant. The origin of the receptors is a human patient who received an intestinal transplant, so some T cells may come from the graft donor.

This chain joins TRBV9 and TRBJ2-5, with a possible D match to TRBD1 (7 bases). The CDR3 has 14 residues. Trimming left V 4 bases short and J 6 bases short, with 16 bases between. Germline-derived CDR1 and CDR2 are SGDLS and YYNGEE. This chain's CDR3 is CASSPSGGSKTQYF. The CDR3 region has the DNA TGTGCCAGCAGCCCCTCAGGGGGGTCGAAGACCCAGTACTTC.

The J gene is TRBJ1-5, the V gene TRBV19, with D maybe TRBD1 (5 bases). This CDR3 has 13 residues. The ends were cut back, 5 bases at V and 9 bases at J, with 14 bases in the middle. Per germline, CDR1 LNHDA and CDR2 SQIVND (reference sequence). Here the CDR3 reads CASSVPGMGPQHF. The DNA of the CDR3 is TGTGCCAGTAGTGTACCAGGGATGGGGCCCCAGCATTTT.

The chain recombines TRBV6-1 with TRBJ1-2; possibly TRBD1 for D (6 bases). Germline V gene data show CDR1 as MNHNS and CDR2 as SASEGT. CDR3 length equals 15 residues. V lost 5 bases and J 0 bases, leaving 13 bases between the germline ends. CDR3 amino acids: CASSPAGTTNYGYTF. CDR3 bases: TGTGCCAGCAGTCCGGCCGGGACAACTAACTATGGCTACACCTTC.

The chain employs TRBV5-6 and TRBJ1-2, with 8 bases aligning to TRBD1. Germline trimming cut 6 bases from V and 0 bases from J; bases unmatched to any gene: 10. Germline values: CDR1 SGHDT, CDR2 YYEEEE. The CDR3 is 16 residues long. The CDR3 reads CASTGTGGGANYGYTF. In nucleotides, the CDR3 is TGTGCCAGCACTGGTACAGGGGGGGGAGCTAACTATGGCTACACCTTC.

The chain has TRBV10-1 and TRBJ2-7; D is unresolved. V was shortened by 8 bases and J by 7 bases, with 9 bases between the two germline ends. This CDR3 has 10 residues. From germline, CDR1 is WNHNN and CDR2 SYGVQD (reference sequence). CDR3 in DNA: TGCGCCAGCTCGGTGCGGGAGCAGTACTTC. Translation: CASSVREQYF.

The chain joins TRBV19 to TRBJ2-2, with D perhaps matching TRBD1 (6 bases). Trimming pared 6 bases from V and 5 bases from J, leaving 22 bases between. CDR1 is LNHDA, CDR2 SQIVND, per germline (reference sequence). The CDR3 consists of 17 residues. In DNA, the CDR3 is TGTGCCAGTAGCACATTGAGGGGGAGCAGTGGGACCGGGGAGCTGTTTTTT. Translating it yields CASSTLRGSSGTGELFF.

J is TRBJ1-3 and V is TRBV5-1, with D perhaps matching TRBD1 (6 bases). The V gene's germline CDR1 is SGHRS and CDR2 YFSETQ. This CDR3 is 14 amino acids long. Trimming took 4 bases from V and 0 from J, leaving 8 bases between them. The CDR3 nucleotides are TGCGCCAGCAGCCCGGACAGCTCTGGAAACACCATATATTTT. Translated, it gives CASSPDSSGNTIYF.

This rearrangement joins TRBV27 to TRBJ1-2; a weak D match, TRBD1 (6 bases). Trimming cost V 1 base and J 3 bases, with 9 bases left between them. The CDR3 contains 14 residues. CDR1 is MNHEY, CDR2 SMNVEV, per germline (reference sequence). For the CDR3, the DNA is TGTGCCAGCAGTTTATGGGCAGGGGACTATGGCTACACCTTC. Amino acid sequence: CASSLWAGDYGYTF.

This clone has a handful of counts. This rearrangement joins TRBV7-2 to TRBJ2-7; 8 nucleotides line up with TRBD2. The ends lost 2 bases at V and 3 bases at J; junction bases unmatched: 3. This CDR3 has 14 residues. Per germline, CDR1 SGHTA and CDR2 FQGNSA. The CDR3 reads CASSLSGGHYEQYF. For the CDR3, the DNA is TGTGCCAGCAGCTTAAGCGGGGGTCACTACGAGCAGTACTTC. Supplemented by reference TRBV7-2 and TRBJ2-7, the full variable domain reads GAGVSQSPSNKVTEKGKDVELRCDPISGHTALYWYRQSLGQGLEFLIYFQGNSAPDKSGLPSDRFSAERTGGSVSTLTIQRTQQEDSAVYLCASSLSGGHYEQYFGPGTRLTVT.

V usage is TRBV9 and J usage is TRBJ2-7; 7 positions match TRBD1. V was pared by 0 bases and J by 0 bases, with 3 bases of the junction left unmatched. CDR3 length equals 15 residues. Germline loops: CDR1 SGDLS, CDR2 YYNGEE. CDR3 protein: CASSVGDSDSYEQYF. CDR3 bases: TGTGCCAGCAGCGTAGGGGACAGCGACTCCTACGAGCAGTACTTC.

V gene TRBV6-5 combines with J gene TRBJ2-5, with D perhaps TRBD2 (5 bases). CDR1 is MNHEY, CDR2 SVGAGI, per germline. This CDR3 contains 15 residues. V was pared by 5 bases and J by 2 bases, with 15 bases between. The CDR3 coding sequence is TGTGCCAGCAGTCGTCTCCTAGCTGCTCAAGAGACCCAGTACTTC. This translates into CASSRLLAAQETQYF.

The chain couples TRBV27 to TRBJ1-5; 8 bases fit TRBD1. CDR1 MNHEY and CDR2 SMNVEV come from the germline V gene (reference sequence). The V segment lost 6 bases and the J segment 2 bases; nucleotides outside the gene matches: 6. This CDR3 comprises 15 residues. DNA of the CDR3: TGTGCCAGCAGGCAAACAGGGGGAGGCAATCAGCCCCAGCATTTT. Encoded protein: CASRQTGGGNQPQHF.

This chain uses TRBV28 with TRBJ2-4, with D maybe TRBD1 (6 bases). Trimming took 9 bases from V and 0 from J, leaving 18 bases between them. The CDR3 is made up of 16 amino acids. In germline, CDR1 is MDHEN, CDR2 SYDVKM. This CDR3 is CASNTPGQKAKNIQYF. Here the CDR3 DNA reads TGTGCCAGTAACACTCCGGGACAAAAAGCCAAAAACATTCAGTACTTC.

V usage is TRBV6-5 and J usage is TRBJ1-6, with D tentatively TRBD1 (5 bases). Looked up from germline, CDR1 is MNHEY and CDR2 is SVGAGI. This CDR3 is 14 amino acids long. Trimming cost V 2 bases and J 10 bases, with 12 bases left between them. DNA of the CDR3: TGTGCCAGCAGTTACCCTCAGGGAGGGTCACCCCTCCACTTT. Protein sequence: CASSYPQGGSPLHF.

The chain joins TRBV6-1 to TRBJ2-3, with 7 bases matching TRBD2. The CDR3 sequence is 15 residues long. The V segment lost 3 bases and the J segment 1 base; nucleotides outside the gene matches: 4. Germline V lookup: CDR1 MNHNS, CDR2 SASEGT. This CDR3 reads CASSDWDYGTDTQYF. In DNA, the CDR3 is TGTGCCAGCAGTGATTGGGACTACGGCACAGATACGCAGTATTTT.

The chain is built from TRBV5-6 and TRBJ2-1, with 7 positions matching TRBD2. CDR1 and CDR2 from the germline V gene are SGHDT and YYEEEE. The CDR3 consists of 17 residues. The J segment lost 1 base and the V segment lost 5 bases, leaving 12 bases of the junction unmatched. Written as DNA, the CDR3 is TGTGCCAGCAGGCATGGCGGCGGGAGTTTGTCCTACAATGAGCAGTTCTTC. This encodes CASRHGGGSLSYNEQFF.

V usage is TRBV27 and J usage is TRBJ1-2; 12 bases are shared with TRBD1. V was clipped by 4 bases and J by 4 bases; unmatched bases: 13. This CDR3 is 18 amino acids long. Germline V gene lookup returns CDR1 MNHEY and CDR2 SMNVEV (reference sequence). The CDR3 DNA is TGTGCCAGCAGTTCTACCGGGACAGGGGGCCTCTTGATCTATGGCTACACCTTC. As protein: CASSSTGTGGLLIYGYTF.

The V call is TRBV2, the J call TRBJ2-2, with 10 bases identical to TRBD2. The ends lost 4 bases at V and 3 bases at J; junction bases unmatched: 2. This CDR3 comprises 15 residues. Germline values: CDR1 SNHLY, CDR2 FYNNEI. This chain's CDR3 is CASSALAGDTGELFF. Here the CDR3 DNA reads TGTGCCAGCAGTGCGCTAGCGGGGGACACCGGGGAGCTGTTTTTT. The full variable domain, in which reference TRBV2 and TRBJ2-2 provide the parts outside the CDR3, is EPEVTQTPSHQVTQMGQEVILRCVPISNHLYFYWYRQILGQKVEFLVSFYNNEISEKSEIFDDQFSVERPDGSNFTLKIRSTKLEDSAMYFCASSALAGDTGELFFGEGSRLTVL.

The rearrangement links TRBV6-1 to TRBJ1-2; no definite D call. Germline assignment: CDR1 MNHNS and CDR2 SASEGT. This CDR3 is built from 15 residues. V lost 4 bases, J lost 4 bases, and 16 bases lay in between. In DNA form, the CDR3 reads TGTGCCAGCAGTGGGGCCGACCTACGGGGCTATGGCTACACCTTC. This encodes CASSGADLRGYGYTF.

A few counts support this clone. The rearrangement links TRBV5-6 to TRBJ2-7; TRBD1 matches at 8 bases. Germline V CDR1 and CDR2: SGHDT, YYEEEE. With 4 bases clipped from V and 3 bases from J, the junction kept 6 bases outside the gene matches. This CDR3 comprises 14 residues. Written as DNA, the CDR3 is TGTGCCAGCAGCACCGGACAGGGTGGCTACGAGCAGTACTTC. Amino acids: CASSTGQGGYEQYF. Full variable domain (rest looked up from reference TRBV5-6 and TRBJ2-7): DAGVTQSPTHLIKTRGQQVTLRCSPKSGHDTVSWYQQALGQGPQFIFQYYEEEERQRGNFPDRFSGHQFPNYSSELNVNALLLGDSALYLCASSTGQGGYEQYFGPGTRLTVT.

The V and J genes are TRBV14 and TRBJ2-7, with 7 bases that match TRBD1. The trim removed 3 bases at V and 6 bases at J, leaving 14 bases unmatched. Germline CDR1 reads SGHDN; CDR2 reads FVKESK. The CDR3 has 16 residues. CDR3 region: CASSQDRPGVRREQYF. CDR3 DNA: TGTGCCAGCAGCCAGGACAGGCCAGGGGTCCGTCGCGAGCAGTACTTC. Combining the CDR3 with reference TRBV14 and TRBJ2-7 gives the whole variable domain EAGVTQFPSHSVIEKGQTVTLRCDPISGHDNLYWYRRVMGKEIKFLLHFVKESKQDESGMPNNRFLAERTGGTYSTLKVQPAELEDSGVYFCASSQDRPGVRREQYFGPGTRLTVT.

The CDR3 bases are TGCGCCAGCAGCCGGTTGACTAGCGGGGGGGCCGGGACCCAGTACTTC. This encodes CASSRLTSGGAGTQYF. The chain employs TRBV4-1 and TRBJ2-5, with 14 bases matching TRBD2. CDR1 and CDR2 (germline): MGHRA, YSYEKL. V dropped 4 bases and J dropped 7; count of bases not matched to a gene: 8. The CDR3 loop spans 16 amino acids.

This clone was observed a single time. The chain combines TRBV2 with TRBJ1-2; tentatively, D is TRBD1 (5 bases). Germline lookup yields CDR1 SNHLY and CDR2 FYNNEI. CDR3 length: 14 amino acids. V gave up 3 bases and J gave up 8 bases, with 16 bases separating them. CDR3 sequence reads: CASSDDRVRTGYTF. DNA of the CDR3: TGTGCCAGCAGTGATGACAGAGTGAGGACGGGCTACACCTTC.

The chain carries TRBV2 and TRBJ2-1, with 8 bases fitting TRBD2. CDR3 length: 17 residues. The germline V gene has CDR1 SNHLY and CDR2 FYNNEI. V lost 2 bases and J lost 0; bases outside the gene matches: 6. The CDR3: CASSEFGRGGSYNEQFF. The CDR3 DNA reads as TGTGCCAGCAGTGAATTCGGGAGGGGGGGCTCCTACAATGAGCAGTTCTTC.

The genes are TRBV4-1 and TRBJ2-3; no firm D call. The CDR3 covers 16 residues. Germline V lookup: CDR1 MGHRA, CDR2 YSYEKL. V gave up 2 bases and J gave up 1 base, with 13 bases separating them. The CDR3 DNA sequence: TGCGCCAGCAGCCAACTCTCCATTCGGGGCACAGATACGCAGTATTTT. This gives the protein CASSQLSIRGTDTQYF.

The rearrangement uses TRBV7-9 and TRBJ1-5; TRBD1 might be the D (6 bases). The CDR3 totals 14 residues. Germline V gene data show CDR1 as SEHNR and CDR2 as FQNEAQ (reference sequence). Trimming took 4 bases from V and 6 from J, leaving 13 bases between them. The CDR3 nucleotides are TGTGCCAGCAGCTCCACAGGGCTCGGTCAGCCCCAGCATTTT. It specifies CASSSTGLGQPQHF.

This chain connects TRBV7-6 to TRBJ1-1; 7 bases are shared with TRBD1. With V trimmed by 1 base and J by 4 bases, 6 bases remained unmatched. CDR1 and CDR2 (germline): SGHVS, FNYEAQ. This CDR3 region has 15 residues. The CDR3 DNA follows: TGTGCCAGCAGCTTAGGAGGGGGCGCGGGCACTGAAGCTTTCTTT. As protein: CASSLGGGAGTEAFF.

V is TRBV19 and J is TRBJ2-1; TRBD2 might be the D (6 bases). The germline V and J ends were trimmed by 3 bases and 7 bases, with 13 bases remaining between them. CDR3 length: 14 residues. CDR1 is LNHDA, CDR2 SQIVND, per germline (reference sequence). The CDR3 DNA reads as TGTGCCAGTAGTATTAAACTAGCTCGGAATGAGCAGTTCTTC. This sequence encodes CASSIKLARNEQFF.

This clone was found a few times. The chain employs TRBV5-4 and TRBJ1-3; TRBD1 might be the D (6 bases). The V end lost 4 bases, the J end lost 2 bases, and 13 bases lay between the germline ends. The germline gives CDR1 SGHNT, CDR2 YYREEE (reference sequence). The CDR3 sequence is 15 residues long. CDR3 nucleotides: TGTGCCAGCAGCGGGGGACACACGACTGGAAACACCATATATTTT. Its translation: CASSGGHTTGNTIYF.